The 12 T cell receptor beta chains below come from one sample, sequenced in a study of blood T cell repertoires in COVID-19. TCRdb keeps only in-frame clones here, not all; method: immunoSEQ multiplex PCR. The table includes roughly 240,000 clones, 70% to 90% detected once. Sequencing was carried out using PBMCs or T cells enriched from blood (not recorded which). The source of these receptors is a woman between 40 and 55 years old with acute COVID-19.

V and J are TRBV30 and TRBJ1-6, with 10 bases aligning to TRBD1. This CDR3 has 13 amino acids. Germline V gene data show CDR1 as GTSNPN and CDR2 as SVGIG (reference sequence). V lost 2 bases to trimming and J lost 10 bases; unmatched junction nucleotides: 2. CDR3 in amino acids: CAWSLDRGSPLHF. CDR3 in DNA: TGTGCCTGGAGTTTGGACAGGGGGTCACCCCTCCACTTT.

The chain has TRBV12-3 or TRBV12-4 and TRBJ1-1; TRBD1 might be the D (5 bases). Trimming shortened V by 3 bases and J by 5 bases, and 10 bases separated the two germline ends. The CDR3 has 13 residues. CDR3 bases: TGTGCCAGCAGTTTCAAACAGGCGACTGAAGCTTTCTTT. Translation gives CASSFKQATEAFF.

This sequence joins TRBV5-1 and TRBJ2-3, with 11 bases aligning to TRBD2. The length of the CDR3 is 17 residues. From germline, CDR1 is SGHRS and CDR2 YFSETQ. V gave up 4 bases and J gave up 5 bases; unmatched junction bases: 12. The CDR3 here is CASSAALAGAGGDTQYF. The CDR3 nucleotides read TGCGCCAGCAGCGCAGCACTAGCGGGAGCCGGTGGAGATACGCAGTATTTT.

This chain connects TRBV11-3 to TRBJ1-3; D not certain. Germline assignment: CDR1 SGHNT and CDR2 YENEEA. There are 17 residues in the CDR3. V was shortened by 2 bases and J by 4 bases, with 18 bases between the two germline ends. The CDR3 spells CASSLTPRPARGNTIYF. The CDR3 DNA follows: TGTGCCAGCAGCTTAACCCCCCGCCCTGCGAGGGGAAACACCATATATTTT. The full variable domain, with the rest looked up from reference TRBV11-3 and TRBJ1-3, is EAGVVQSPRYKIIEKKQPVAFWCNPISGHNTLYWYLQNLGQGPELLIRYENEEAVDDSQLPKDRFSAERLKGVDSTLKIQPAELGDSAVYLCASSLTPRPARGNTIYFGEGSWLTVV.

This clone was detected a few times. The chain is built from TRBV24-1 and TRBJ1-5, with TRBD1 identical over 10 bases. There are 17 residues in the CDR3. The V gene end was trimmed by 4 bases and the J gene end by 7 bases; junction bases not matched to a gene: 12. In germline, CDR1 is KGHDR, CDR2 SFDVKD. The CDR3 is CATSDPGQGGGLQPQHF. The DNA for the CDR3 is TGTGCCACCAGTGACCCCGGACAGGGGGGGGGACTACAGCCCCAGCATTTT.

The chain recombines TRBV7-2 with TRBJ2-2; 7 nucleotides line up with TRBD2. Germline V CDR1 and CDR2: SGHTA, FQGNSA. The CDR3 spans 13 residues. V gave up 6 bases and J gave up 5 bases; unmatched junction bases: 3. The CDR3 region has the DNA TGTGCCAGCAGGACGGGGGGAACCGGGGAGCTGTTTTTT. Its protein is CASRTGGTGELFF.

This clone was observed a handful of times. The J gene is TRBJ1-1, the V gene TRBV18, with TRBD1 identical over 7 bases. The CDR3 length is 19 residues. Germline assignment: CDR1 KGHSH and CDR2 LQKENI. The trim removed 1 base at V and 0 bases at J, leaving 14 bases unmatched. The CDR3 reads CASSPLAGQREALNTEAFF. CDR3 coding DNA: TGTGCCAGCTCACCACTCGCGGGACAGAGAGAAGCCTTGAACACTGAAGCTTTCTTT. Filled out from reference TRBV18 and TRBJ1-1, the complete variable domain reads NAGVMQNPRHLVRRRGQEARLRCSPMKGHSHVYWYRQLPEEGLKFMVYLQKENIIDESGMPKERFSAEFPKEGPSILRIQQVVRGDSAAYFCASSPLAGQREALNTEAFFGQGTRLTVV.

The chain has TRBV5-5 and TRBJ2-1; a weak D match, TRBD1 (6 bases). The CDR3 extends over 15 amino acids. Germline loops: CDR1 SGHKS, CDR2 YYEKEE (reference sequence). Trimming took 0 bases from V and 4 from J, leaving 11 bases between them. This CDR3 reads CASSLVGDIYNEQFF. The CDR3 bases are TGTGCCAGCAGCTTGGTCGGGGACATATACAATGAGCAGTTCTTC.

In its sample, this clone was seen once. The rearrangement links TRBV11-2 to TRBJ1-2, with a weak D call TRBD1 (5 bases). Germline-derived CDR1 and CDR2 are SGHAT and FQNNGV. This CDR3 is built from 16 residues. Trimming stripped 4 bases from V and 4 bases from J, with 19 bases between. CDR3 loop: CASSSVGEGRSYGYTF. The CDR3 coding sequence is TGTGCCAGCAGCTCAGTCGGGGAGGGGCGCTCCTATGGCTACACCTTC.

V usage is TRBV2 and J usage is TRBJ2-1; 10 nucleotides align to TRBD2. This CDR3 region has 14 residues. The J segment lost 4 bases and the V segment lost 6 bases, leaving 3 bases of the junction unmatched. Germline CDR1 reads SNHLY; CDR2 reads FYNNEI. The CDR3 reads CASRGTSAYNEQFF. DNA for the CDR3: TGTGCCAGCAGGGGGACTAGCGCATACAATGAGCAGTTCTTC. The full variable domain, rest sourced from reference TRBV2 and TRBJ2-1, is EPEVTQTPSHQVTQMGQEVILRCVPISNHLYFYWYRQILGQKVEFLVSFYNNEISEKSEIFDDQFSVERPDGSNFTLKIRSTKLEDSAMYFCASRGTSAYNEQFFGPGTRLTVL.

The V call is TRBV7-9, the J call TRBJ2-1, with 9 bases lining up with TRBD2. CDR3 length: 13 residues. Trimming took 4 bases from V and 10 from J; bases not matched to a gene: 5. Germline V gene data show CDR1 as SEHNR and CDR2 as FQNEAQ (reference sequence). CDR3 in DNA: TGTGCCAGCAGCTCAAGACTAGCGGCGGAGCAGTTCTTC. It specifies CASSSRLAAEQFF.

The J gene is TRBJ2-5, the V gene TRBV9, with 9 bases fitting TRBD2. V lost 7 bases, J lost 4 bases, and 8 bases stayed unmatched. The CDR3 totals 14 residues. The germline V gene encodes CDR1 SGDLS and CDR2 YYNGEE. The CDR3 nucleotides are TGTGCCAGCGGCAGCGGGGGGAGAGGAGAGACCCAGTACTTC. Translation gives CASGSGGRGETQYF.